Shown below are 3 T cell receptor beta chains from a single sample sequenced in a study of blood T cell repertoires in COVID-19. Data came from immunoSEQ multiplex PCR; TCRdb stores just in-frame clones and leaves some out. The sample lists about 370,000 clones; about nine tenths were seen once. The sample consisted of PBMCs or T cells enriched from blood (not recorded which). The receptors derive from a woman aged 25 to 39 who had recovered from COVID-19.

The rearrangement links TRBV12-5 to TRBJ2-1, with TRBD2 matching over 13 bases. Germline V gene lookup returns CDR1 LGHNT and CDR2 FRNRAP. The ends lost 3 bases at V and 6 bases at J; junction bases unmatched: 2. This CDR3 is 15 amino acids long. This CDR3 is CASGFGLAGVNEQFF. DNA of the CDR3: TGTGCTAGTGGTTTTGGACTAGCGGGGGTCAATGAGCAGTTCTTC.

The chain recombines TRBV24-1 with TRBJ1-5; D unresolved. The V gene lost 5 bases and the J gene lost 0 bases, with 7 bases spanning the gap. The CDR3 loop spans 14 amino acids. Germline V gene lookup returns CDR1 KGHDR and CDR2 SFDVKD. This CDR3 reads CATSGPSSNQPQHF. For the CDR3, the DNA is TGTGCCACCAGTGGTCCCTCTAGCAATCAGCCCCAGCATTTT.

The J gene is TRBJ2-7, the V gene TRBV7-9, with D maybe TRBD1 (6 bases). The CDR3 extends over 13 amino acids. Deletions cut 6 bases from V and 6 bases from J, with 15 bases between. The V gene's germline CDR1 is SEHNR and CDR2 FQNEAQ (reference sequence). In DNA, the CDR3 is TGTGCCAGCAGGAGGACAGAAGGCCGCGAGCAGTACTTC. Amino acids: CASRRTEGREQYF.